Following are 12 T cell receptor beta chains from one sample sequenced in a study of blood T cells in healthy people across ages. Alongside a J-beta primer mix, a sample-barcoded 5' primer served in a second PCR lasting about 7 to 12 cycles. TCRdb passed the 5' RACE reads through MiXCR, listing each CDR3 protein once. The sample contains about a million distinct CDR3 sequences, around 46% of which appear only once. The sequencing sample was made of blood. The source is a man in his thirties or forties in good health.

The chain joins TRBV10-3 to TRBJ2-7; D is uncertain. Germline V gene sequence: CDR1 ENHRY, CDR2 SYGVKD. Deletions cut 4 bases from V and 3 bases from J, with 16 bases between. CDR3 length equals 15 residues. The CDR3 bases are TGTGCCATCAGTGGAGACGCTTTGACTGGCTACGAGCAGTACTTC. It yields the protein CAISGDALTGYEQYF.

This clonotype turned up a few times. The V and J genes are TRBV9 and TRBJ2-3; a weak D match, TRBD2 (5 bases). Trimming removed 3 bases from V and 3 bases from J, with 14 bases in between. Germline CDR1 SGDLS, CDR2 YYNGEE. This CDR3 comprises 15 residues. CDR3 amino acids: CASSAGLQPTDTQYF. CDR3 in DNA: TGTGCCAGCAGCGCTGGACTTCAACCGACAGATACGCAGTATTTT.

V and J are TRBV29-1 and TRBJ1-1, with no clear D. V was clipped by 3 bases and J by 0 bases, with 8 bases between them. The CDR3 length is 13 residues. Germline CDR1 is SQVTM and CDR2 is ANQGSEA. The CDR3, as DNA: TGCAGCGTTGATAGAGGGATGAACACTGAAGCTTTCTTT. It encodes CSVDRGMNTEAFF. The whole variable domain, filled in from reference TRBV29-1 and TRBJ1-1, reads SAVISQKPSRDICQRGTSLTIQCQVDSQVTMMFWYRQQPGQSLTLIATANQGSEATYESGFVIDKFPISRPNLTFSTLTVSNMSPEDSSIYLCSVDRGMNTEAFFGQGTRLTVV.

J is TRBJ2-1 and V is TRBV29-1; D might be TRBD1 (6 bases). Germline V lookup: CDR1 SQVTM, CDR2 ANQGSEA. The ends were cut back, 5 bases at V and 13 bases at J, with 15 bases in the middle. The CDR3 loop spans 11 amino acids. The CDR3, as DNA: TGCAGCGTTCAGAGGACAGCTGAACAGTTCTTC. As protein: CSVQRTAEQFF.

CDR3 in amino acids: CASSFSGISYEQYF. In DNA form, the CDR3 reads TGTGCCAGCAGCTTCTCAGGGATCTCCTACGAGCAGTACTTC. The V and J genes are TRBV5-6 and TRBJ2-7, with D possibly being TRBD1 (5 bases). CDR3 length: 14 amino acids. Germline assignment: CDR1 SGHDT and CDR2 YYEEEE. Trimming stripped 2 bases from V and 0 bases from J, with 9 bases between.

The gene calls are TRBV20-1 and TRBJ1-1; 7 bases agree with TRBD1. Germline loops: CDR1 DFQATT, CDR2 SNEGSKA (reference sequence). CDR3 length equals 13 residues. V lost 3 bases and J lost 2; bases outside the gene matches: 3. CDR3 DNA sequence: TGCAGTGCTAGCGGGGACAGAAACACTGAAGCTTTCTTT. Its translation is CSASGDRNTEAFF.

The gene calls are TRBV12-3 or TRBV12-4 and TRBJ1-6; 10 bases map to TRBD1. V shed 6 bases and J 11 bases; nucleotides not matched to a gene: 4. The CDR3 sequence is 13 residues long. The CDR3 DNA is TGTGCCAGCAGCCGGGACAGGGGTACACCCCTCCACTTT. Its protein product is CASSRDRGTPLHF.

The chain carries TRBV7-9 and TRBJ2-1; no clear D. Germline CDR1 reads SEHNR; CDR2 reads FQNEAQ (reference sequence). The CDR3 is made up of 13 amino acids. V shed 3 bases and J shed 7 bases, with 10 bases lying between them. The CDR3 DNA follows: TGTGCCAGCAGCTTCTTTTCGAGGAATGAGCAGTTCTTC. Protein product: CASSFFSRNEQFF.

This clonotype has only a few counts. The chain combines TRBV18 with TRBJ1-2; 10 bases fit TRBD1. The CDR3 has 15 residues. Unmatched junction bases numbered 7, after V lost 4 bases and J lost 5 bases. The germline CDR1 and CDR2 sequences are KGHSH and LQKENI. The chain's CDR3 is CASSRTGTGVYGYTF. The DNA for the CDR3 is TGTGCCAGCTCACGCACCGGGACAGGGGTTTATGGCTACACCTTC.

The J gene is TRBJ2-1, the V gene TRBV20-1; possibly TRBD1 or TRBD2 for D (5 bases each). The germline CDR1 and CDR2 sequences are DFQATT and SNEGSKA (reference sequence). Trimming left V 1 base short and J 10 bases short, with 20 bases between. The CDR3 spans 15 residues. The CDR3 nucleotides are TGCAGTGCTAGAGGTCTGCCGGGGACCACCTACGAGCAGTTCTTC. It translates to CSARGLPGTTYEQFF.

This clonotype came up a few times. J is TRBJ1-1 and V is TRBV12-3 or TRBV12-4; a weak D match, TRBD1 (5 bases). The CDR3 spans 12 residues. V was shortened by 6 bases and J by 8 bases, with 13 bases between the two germline ends. Here the CDR3 reads CASSHPAGEAFF. In DNA, the CDR3 is TGTGCCAGCAGCCACCCAGCAGGGGAAGCTTTCTTT.

The V gene is TRBV24-1, the J gene TRBJ2-3; D uncertain. Trimming pared 2 bases from V and 1 base from J, leaving 12 bases between. Per germline, CDR1 KGHDR and CDR2 SFDVKD. CDR3 length: 16 amino acids. The CDR3 sequence is CATSDSGGHRTDTQYF. In DNA, the CDR3 is TGTGCCACCAGTGATTCTGGCGGCCACCGCACAGATACGCAGTATTTT.